Listed below are T cell receptor beta chains from one sample, sequenced in a study of early T cells in non-severe SARS-CoV-2 infection. Using its own MiXCR run on the 5' RACE reads, TCRdb lists one record per CDR3 protein. This table holds around 100,000 distinct CDR3 sequences, about 15% found once. Sequences were obtained from whole blood. These receptors came from an adult who was a healthcare worker with PCR-confirmed SARS-CoV-2 infection or an uninfected control (not recorded which). Both conserved end residues are part of each CDR3. D genes are given only for firm matches. Clone size is not always given. Where it is, it says once, few, many or a class for expanded clones.

J | D | V | size | CDR3 | DNA
TRBJ1-5 | NA | TRBV7-9 | many | CASSLFLGQPQHF | TGTGCCAGCAGCTTATTCTTGGGACAGCCCCAGCATTTT
TRBJ1-2 | NA | TRBV12-3/TRBV12-4 | many | CASSLARHDYGYTF | TGTGCCAGCAGTTTAGCGCGTCATGACTATGGCTACACCTTC
TRBJ2-3 | TRBD2 | TRBV6-2/TRBV6-3 | few | CASTRTSGITDTQYF | TGTGCCAGCACCAGGACTAGCGGGATCACAGATACGCAGTATTTT
TRBJ1-2 | NA | TRBV7-9 | few | CASSSYVVRDGYTF | TGTGCCAGCAGCTCATACGTCGTCCGGGATGGCTACACCTTC
TRBJ2-5 | TRBD2 | TRBV2 | few | CASSLPRAGGGQETQYF | TGTGCCAGCAGTCTCCCAAGGGCGGGAGGGGGGCAAGAGACCCAGTACTTC
TRBJ1-5 | NA | TRBV4-2 | few | CASSPLSDGTRQPQHF | TGTGCCAGCAGCCCCCTCAGCGACGGGACGCGTCAGCCCCAGCATTTT
TRBJ2-1 | NA | TRBV24-1 | NA | CATSAYNEQFF | TGTGCCACCAGTGCGTACAATGAGCAGTTCTTC
TRBJ1-5 | NA | TRBV2 | NA | CASKKVGDSNQPQHF | TGTGCCAGCAAAAAGGTGGGGGATAGCAATCAGCCCCAGCATTTT
TRBJ1-1 | NA | TRBV28 | few | CASSLREVRAEAFF | TGTGCCAGCAGTTTAAGGGAGGTCAGGGCTGAAGCTTTCTTT
TRBJ1-2 | NA | TRBV12-3/TRBV12-4 | many | CASSPRGNGGYTF | TGTGCCAGCAGCCCAAGGGGTAACGGTGGCTACACCTTC
TRBJ2-3 | TRBD1 | TRBV19 | NA | CASSRGDRGIPDTQYF | TGTGCCAGTAGTAGAGGCGACAGGGGAATACCAGATACGCAGTATTTT
TRBJ2-2 | NA | TRBV2 | NA | CASSGGNTGELFF | TGTGCCAGCAGTGGAGGGAACACCGGGGAGCTGTTTTTT
TRBJ1-2 | NA | TRBV7-2 | many | CASSLALEGNGYTF | TGTGCCAGCAGCTTAGCGCTTGAGGGGAATGGCTACACCTTC
TRBJ2-5 | NA | TRBV29-1 | NA | CSVGGRRETQYF | TGCAGCGTTGGGGGGCGGCGAGAGACCCAGTACTTC
TRBJ2-3 | NA | TRBV3-1 | few | CASSQDWGAGASTDTQYF | TGTGCCAGCAGCCAAGATTGGGGTGCCGGTGCTAGCACAGATACGCAGTATTTT
TRBJ1-6 | TRBD1 | TRBV29-1 | NA | CSVQTGVNSPLHF | TGCAGCGTCCAGACAGGGGTAAATTCACCCCTCCACTTT
TRBJ2-7 | TRBD2 | TRBV7-9 | many | CASSAQTSGLYEQYF | TGTGCCAGCAGCGCCCAGACTAGCGGGTTGTACGAGCAGTACTTC
TRBJ1-6 | TRBD1 | TRBV7-2 | NA | CASHRSSTLRQGSPLHF | TGTGCCAGCCACAGGTCGAGCACACTCCGACAGGGATCACCCCTCCACTTT
TRBJ2-3 | TRBD2 | TRBV28 | few | CASSTERGGKTDTQYF | TGTGCCAGCAGCACAGAACGGGGGGGCAAGACAGATACGCAGTATTTT
TRBJ1-3 | NA | TRBV7-9 | many | CASSLKLSSENTIYF | TGTGCCAGCAGCTTAAAATTGAGCTCTGAAAACACCATATATTTT
TRBJ1-6 | NA | TRBV11-2 | NA | CASSYKVDSPLHF | TGTGCCAGCAGCTATAAGGTGGATTCACCCCTCCACTTT
TRBJ2-1 | NA | TRBV25-1 | many | CASSDLQGMNNEQFF | TGTGCCAGCAGTGATTTGCAGGGGATGAACAATGAGCAGTTCTTC
TRBJ2-6 | TRBD1 | TRBV9 | NA | CASNRDRSSGANVLTF | TGTGCCAGCAACCGGGACAGGAGCTCTGGGGCCAACGTCCTGACTTTC
TRBJ2-2 | NA | TRBV10-3 | NA | CAISDRQASTGELFF | TGTGCCATCAGTGACAGGCAGGCGAGCACCGGGGAGCTGTTTTTT
TRBJ2-2 | TRBD2 | TRBV29-1 | NA | CSVGAGITGELFF | TGCAGCGTTGGAGCGGGGATCACCGGGGAGCTGTTTTTT
TRBJ2-1 | NA | TRBV7-6 | few | CASSDGRQGAYNEQFF | TGTGCCAGCAGCGATGGGAGGCAGGGGGCCTACAATGAGCAGTTCTTC
TRBJ2-7 | NA | TRBV7-8 | few | CASSLEPVGLVAYEQYF | TGTGCCAGCAGCTTAGAGCCGGTCGGGCTAGTTGCCTACGAGCAGTACTTC
TRBJ2-1 | NA | TRBV19 | few | CASSGRANEQFF | TGTGCCAGTAGCGGCCGGGCCAATGAGCAGTTCTTC
TRBJ2-5 | TRBD1 | TRBV7-2 | many | CASSRDRQQETQYF | TGTGCCAGCAGTCGGGACAGGCAACAAGAGACCCAGTACTTC
TRBJ1-5 | TRBD1 | TRBV7-2 | NA | CASSLRQGAWQPQHF | TGTGCCAGCAGCTTGCGACAGGGAGCATGGCAGCCCCAGCATTTT
TRBJ2-5 | NA | TRBV10-3 | NA | CAISAGPSSPETQYF | TGTGCCATCAGTGCGGGACCTTCCTCCCCAGAGACCCAGTACTTC
TRBJ2-1 | TRBD2 | TRBV7-2 | few | CASSLGGTSGSIEQFF | TGTGCCAGCAGCTTAGGAGGGACTAGCGGGAGTATCGAGCAGTTCTTC
TRBJ2-1 | TRBD2 | TRBV7-9 | many | CASSSLSAGGVEQFF | TGTGCCAGCAGCTCCCTCTCAGCGGGGGGCGTTGAGCAGTTCTTC
TRBJ2-1 | TRBD2 | TRBV28 | NA | CASSLEAGGTYNEQFF | TGTGCCAGCAGTTTAGAGGCGGGAGGCACCTACAATGAGCAGTTCTTC